This TCR beta chain originates from a study of monozygotic twins with inflammatory bowel disease (dated by TCRdb to the late 2010s). A note on the overall study: A total of approximately 28 monozygotic twin pairs were included in the full study, comprising nine German pairs (four IBD-concordant, five IBD-discordant) and 19 IBD-discordant Danish pairs. The search for disease-associated traits relied mainly on comparing, within discordant pairs, IBD patients with their genetically identical healthy co-twins. Each individual had, on average, about 151 000 unique TCRalpha sequences and 181 000 unique TCRbeta sequences available for analysis. Paper-wide results and their limitations: IBD patients shared fewer clonotypes with other individuals than healthy twins did, most markedly in patients showing signs of disease activity. A decrease in TCRbeta repertoire diversity, as measured by inverse Simpson index, was observed in IBD patients compared with their healthy co-twins. Repertoire similarity did not differ between concordant and discordant twins, which could be due to limited statistical power. The analysis was unable to tell different T cell subtypes apart. Because patients were on differing immunosuppressive treatments, the repertoires may have picked up extra background noise and inter-individual variability. The results gave no support for a single strong signal or clonotype linked to IBD.

The CDR3 numbers 12 residues from cysteine through phenylalanine. The coding DNA is unavailable. CDR1 SQVTM and CDR2 ANQGSEA were looked up in the germline V gene. Library method: 5' RACE. Preparation of each TCR library used approximately 3.5 ug of total RNA. For each sample, cDNA synthesis was carried out in eight separate reactions using SMARTScribe reverse transcriptase. During cDNA synthesis, unique molecular identifiers containing a 6-nucleotide sample barcode were introduced by template switching. Amplification of TCRalpha and TCRbeta cDNA involved two nested PCRs of roughly 16 and 10 cycles, and each PCR was followed by bead purification. Before amplification, the cDNA was treated with uracil DNA-glycosylase and purified using the QIAquick PCR purification kit. The second PCR added Illumina TruSeq-compatible adapters along with sample-specific barcodes. TapeStation and Qubit were used to check library quality and concentration, and around 5.3 ng of each library was pooled. Sequencing of pooled libraries was carried out on an Illumina HiSeq2500 single-index Rapid Run using 2 x 100 bp reads and custom sequencing primers. In the paper's pipeline: MiGEC version 1.2.6 was used for UMI-based consensus assembly, which corrected PCR and sequencing errors. MiXCR version 2.1.1 was used to carry out V(D)J alignment, clonotype assembly and CDR3 extraction. Gene usage, clonotype sharing and MAIT/NKT TCR abundance were normalised by analysing the top 1000, 10 000 and 20 000 clonotypes per sample. After downsampling to 27 000 UMIs, diversity was calculated as the inverse Simpson index using the vegan R package. Paired Mann-Whitney U tests on discordant twin pairs were used, with Benjamini-Hochberg multiple-testing correction. Reprocessed by TCRdb, the reads give a single entry per CDR3 protein sequence, without DNA. The V and J calls reflect TCRdb's pipeline rather than the authors' work. The sample's clone listing holds some 450,000 distinct CDR3 sequences. About 2.6% of the sample is taken by the ten largest.

With regard to this clonotype: Its antigen target is currently unknown.

From each donor, an approximately 2.3 ml peripheral blood sample was drawn into PAXgene tubes and stored at -80 degrees C. Total RNA was isolated from whole blood with the PAXgene blood miRNA kit on an automated QIAcube, without T cell sorting. Peripheral blood from monozygotic twin pairs concordant or discordant for inflammatory bowel disease was subjected to deep TCRalpha and TCRbeta repertoire profiling with unique molecular barcoding. Smoking habits were recorded for all twin pairs, with individuals classified as current, former or never smokers. The specimen was blood. Here the chain combines TRBV29-1 and TRBJ2-7; TCRdb calls TRBD2, which cannot be checked without DNA. This sequence was found in a human donor with ulcerative colitis or Crohn's disease, or a healthy co-twin of an affected twin (not recorded which). CDR3 loop: CSVSRGGYEQYF.